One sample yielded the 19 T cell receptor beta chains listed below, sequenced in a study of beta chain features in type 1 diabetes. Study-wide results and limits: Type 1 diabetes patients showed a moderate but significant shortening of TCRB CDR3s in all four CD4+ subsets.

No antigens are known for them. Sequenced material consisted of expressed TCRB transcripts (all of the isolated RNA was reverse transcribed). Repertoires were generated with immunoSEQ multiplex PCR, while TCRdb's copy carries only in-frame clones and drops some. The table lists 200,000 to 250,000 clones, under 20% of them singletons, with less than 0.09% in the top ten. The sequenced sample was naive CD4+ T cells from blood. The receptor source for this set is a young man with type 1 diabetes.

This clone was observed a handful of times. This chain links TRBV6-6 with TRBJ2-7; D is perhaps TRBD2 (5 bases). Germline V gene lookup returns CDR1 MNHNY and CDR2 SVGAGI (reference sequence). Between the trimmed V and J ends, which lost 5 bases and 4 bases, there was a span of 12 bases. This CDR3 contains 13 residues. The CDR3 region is CASSRDPLYEQYF. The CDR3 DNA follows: TGTGCCAGCAGTCGGGATCCACTTTACGAGCAGTACTTC.

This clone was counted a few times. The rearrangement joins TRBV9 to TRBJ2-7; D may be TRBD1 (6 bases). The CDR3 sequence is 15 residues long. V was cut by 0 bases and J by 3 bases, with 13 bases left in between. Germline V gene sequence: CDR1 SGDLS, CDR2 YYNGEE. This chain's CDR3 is CASSVEAQGIYEQYF. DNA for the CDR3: TGTGCCAGCAGCGTAGAGGCCCAGGGGATCTACGAGCAGTACTTC.

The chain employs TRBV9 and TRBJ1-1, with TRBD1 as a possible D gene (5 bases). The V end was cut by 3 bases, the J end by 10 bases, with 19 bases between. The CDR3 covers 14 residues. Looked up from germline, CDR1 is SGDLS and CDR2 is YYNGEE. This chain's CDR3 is CASSADRDPRGAFF. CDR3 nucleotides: TGTGCCAGCAGCGCCGACAGAGACCCAAGGGGAGCTTTCTTT.

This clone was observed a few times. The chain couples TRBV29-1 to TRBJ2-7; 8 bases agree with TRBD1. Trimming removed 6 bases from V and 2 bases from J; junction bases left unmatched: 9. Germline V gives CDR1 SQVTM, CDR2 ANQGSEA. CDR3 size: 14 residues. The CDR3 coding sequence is TGCAGCGTGGGCGGACAGGGCCCCCCCTACGAGCAGTACTTC. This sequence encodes CSVGGQGPPYEQYF.

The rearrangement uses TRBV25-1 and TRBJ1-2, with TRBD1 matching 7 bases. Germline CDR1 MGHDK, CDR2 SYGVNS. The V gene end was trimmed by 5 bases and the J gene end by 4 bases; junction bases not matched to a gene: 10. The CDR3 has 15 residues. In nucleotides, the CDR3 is TGTGCCAGCAGTCCATACCGGGACAGTCGCTATGGCTACACCTTC. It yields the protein CASSPYRDSRYGYTF.

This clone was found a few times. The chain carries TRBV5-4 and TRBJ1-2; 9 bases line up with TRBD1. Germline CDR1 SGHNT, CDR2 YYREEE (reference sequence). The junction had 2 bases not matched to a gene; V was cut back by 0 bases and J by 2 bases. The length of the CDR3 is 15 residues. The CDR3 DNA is TGTGCCAGCAGCTTGGCCGGGACAGGGAACTATGGCTACACCTTC. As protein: CASSLAGTGNYGYTF.

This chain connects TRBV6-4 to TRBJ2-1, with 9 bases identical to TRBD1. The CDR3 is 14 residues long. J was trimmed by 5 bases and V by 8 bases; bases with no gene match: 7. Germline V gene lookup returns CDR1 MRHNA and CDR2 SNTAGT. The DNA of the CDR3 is TGTGCCAGCTCCCGGGACAGGGTCAACAATGAGCAGTTCTTC. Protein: CASSRDRVNNEQFF.

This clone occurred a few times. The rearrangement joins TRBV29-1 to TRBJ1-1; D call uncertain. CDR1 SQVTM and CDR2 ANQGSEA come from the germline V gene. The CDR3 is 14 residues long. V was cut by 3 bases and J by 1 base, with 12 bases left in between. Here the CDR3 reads CSVDGRRTNTEAFF. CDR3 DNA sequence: TGCAGCGTTGACGGGAGACGCACGAACACTGAAGCTTTCTTT. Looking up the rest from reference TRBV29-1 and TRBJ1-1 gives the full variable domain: SAVISQKPSRDICQRGTSLTIQCQVDSQVTMMFWYRQQPGQSLTLIATANQGSEATYESGFVIDKFPISRPNLTFSTLTVSNMSPEDSSIYLCSVDGRRTNTEAFFGQGTRLTVV.

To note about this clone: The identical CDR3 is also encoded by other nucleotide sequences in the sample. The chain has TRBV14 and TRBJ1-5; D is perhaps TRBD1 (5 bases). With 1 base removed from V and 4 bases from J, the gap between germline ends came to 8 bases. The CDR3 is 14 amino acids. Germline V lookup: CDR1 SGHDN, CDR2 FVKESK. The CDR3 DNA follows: TGTGCCAGCAGCCAAGTCGGGGGAAATCAGCCCCAGCATTTT. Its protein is CASSQVGGNQPQHF.

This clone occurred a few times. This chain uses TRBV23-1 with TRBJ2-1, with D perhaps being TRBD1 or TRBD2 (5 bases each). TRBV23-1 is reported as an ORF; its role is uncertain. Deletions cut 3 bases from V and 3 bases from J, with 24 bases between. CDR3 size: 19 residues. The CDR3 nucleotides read TGCGCCAGCAGTCATTCCCTCGGGACCTCACTGGGAAGCTACAATGAGCAGTTCTTC. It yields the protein CASSHSLGTSLGSYNEQFF.

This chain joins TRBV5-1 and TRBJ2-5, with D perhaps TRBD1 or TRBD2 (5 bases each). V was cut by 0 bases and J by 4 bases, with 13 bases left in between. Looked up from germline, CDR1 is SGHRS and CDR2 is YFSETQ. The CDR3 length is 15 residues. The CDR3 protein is CASSLAAGRAETQYF. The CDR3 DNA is TGCGCCAGCAGCTTGGCGGCAGGGCGGGCAGAGACCCAGTACTTC. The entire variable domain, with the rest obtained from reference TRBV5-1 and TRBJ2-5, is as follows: KAGVTQTPRYLIKTRGQQVTLSCSPISGHRSVSWYQQTPGQGLQFLFEYFSETQRNKGNFPGRFSGRQFSNSRSEMNVSTLELGDSALYLCASSLAAGRAETQYFGPGTRLLVL.

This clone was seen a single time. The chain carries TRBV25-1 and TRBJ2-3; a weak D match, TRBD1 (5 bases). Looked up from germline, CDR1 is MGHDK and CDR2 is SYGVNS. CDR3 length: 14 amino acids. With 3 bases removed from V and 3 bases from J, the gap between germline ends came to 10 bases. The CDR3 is CASSDDRRTDTQYF. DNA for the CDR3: TGTGCCAGCAGTGATGACAGAAGGACAGATACGCAGTATTTT. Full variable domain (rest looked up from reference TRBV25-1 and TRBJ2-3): EADIYQTPRYLVIGTGKKITLECSQTMGHDKMYWYQQDPGMELHLIHYSYGVNSTEKGDLSSESTVSRIRTEHFPLTLESARPSHTSQYLCASSDDRRTDTQYFGPGTRLTVL.

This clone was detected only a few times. This CDR3 reads CASSYGTASYGYTF. The CDR3, as DNA: TGTGCCAGCAGCTACGGGACAGCAAGTTATGGCTACACCTTC. V gene TRBV5-6 combines with J gene TRBJ1-2, with TRBD1 identical over 7 bases. Per germline, CDR1 SGHDT and CDR2 YYEEEE. Germline trimming cut 3 bases from V and 5 bases from J; bases unmatched to any gene: 7. This CDR3 comprises 14 residues.

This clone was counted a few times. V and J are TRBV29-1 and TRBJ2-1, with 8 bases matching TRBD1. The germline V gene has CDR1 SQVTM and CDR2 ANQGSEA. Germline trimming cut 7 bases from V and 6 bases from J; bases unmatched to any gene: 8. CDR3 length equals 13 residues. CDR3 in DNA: TGCAGCGGAGGGGACAGGCCCGGCAATGAGCAGTTCTTC. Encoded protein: CSGGDRPGNEQFF.

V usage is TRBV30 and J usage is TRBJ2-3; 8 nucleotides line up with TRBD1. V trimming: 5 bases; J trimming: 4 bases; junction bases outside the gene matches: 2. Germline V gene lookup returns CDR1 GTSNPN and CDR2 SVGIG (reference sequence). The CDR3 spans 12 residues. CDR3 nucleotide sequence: TGTGCCTGGGGACAGGGCGCAGATACGCAGTATTTT. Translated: CAWGQGADTQYF. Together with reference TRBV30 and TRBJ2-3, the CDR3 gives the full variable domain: SQTIHQWPATLVQPVGSPLSLECTVEGTSNPNLYWYRQAAGRGLQLLFYSVGIGQISSEVPQNLSASRPQDRQFILSSKKLLLSDSGFYLCAWGQGADTQYFGPGTRLTVL.

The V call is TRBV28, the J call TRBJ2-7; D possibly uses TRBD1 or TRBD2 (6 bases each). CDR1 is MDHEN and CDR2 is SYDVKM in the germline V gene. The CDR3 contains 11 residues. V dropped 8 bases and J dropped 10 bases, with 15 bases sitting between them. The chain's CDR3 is CASGLRGGQYF. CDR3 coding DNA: TGTGCCAGCGGACTCAGGGGAGGTCAGTACTTC.

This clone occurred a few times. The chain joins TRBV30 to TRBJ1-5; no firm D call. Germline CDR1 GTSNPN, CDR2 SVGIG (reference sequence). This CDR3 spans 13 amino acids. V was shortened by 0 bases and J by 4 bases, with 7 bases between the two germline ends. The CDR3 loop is CAWSVNTNQPQHF. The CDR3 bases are TGTGCCTGGAGTGTGAATACTAATCAGCCCCAGCATTTT.

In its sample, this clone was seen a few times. The CDR3 loop reads CASSPENRGRTF. CDR3 nucleotides: TGTGCCAGCAGTCCCGAAAACAGGGGGAGGACCTTC. The chain joins TRBV2 to TRBJ1-2; 8 bases align to TRBD1. The CDR3 extends over 12 amino acids. After removal of 5 bases from V and 14 bases from J, the junction contained 10 bases not matched to a gene. In germline, CDR1 is SNHLY, CDR2 FYNNEI.

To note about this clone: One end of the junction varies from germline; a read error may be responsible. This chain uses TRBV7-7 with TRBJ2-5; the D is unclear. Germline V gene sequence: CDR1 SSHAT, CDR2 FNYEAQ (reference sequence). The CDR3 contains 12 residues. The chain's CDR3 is CASSSTELAQYF. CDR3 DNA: TGTGCTAGCAGCTCCACCGAGTTGGCCCAGTACTTC.